A selection of T cell receptor beta chains follows, all from one sample in a study of Graves' ophthalmopathy and Graves' hyperthyroidism. TCRdb re-called the multiplex PCR reads through MiXCR, storing one row per CDR3 protein. Among some 1.1 million distinct CDR3 sequences listed, around a third were seen once. Sequenced material: peripheral blood or thyroid tissue (not recorded which). These receptors were collected from an adult man with Graves' hyperthyroidism. Each CDR3 is given without its conserved first and last residue. Fields, in order: J gene, V gene, CDR3 protein.

J gene: TRBJ2-7; V gene: TRBV20-1; CDR3 protein: SARDSSSYEQY
J gene: TRBJ1-1; V gene: TRBV4-3; CDR3 protein: ASSQIGGSAEAF
J gene: TRBJ1-5; V gene: TRBV6-5; CDR3 protein: ASSTTGGVNQPQH
J gene: TRBJ1-2; V gene: TRBV7-8; CDR3 protein: ASSLVRVPAYGYT
J gene: TRBJ2-5; V gene: TRBV20-1; CDR3 protein: SAPDRNQETQY
J gene: TRBJ1-1; V gene: TRBV29-1; CDR3 protein: SAKGGSNTEAF
J gene: TRBJ2-5; V gene: TRBV12-3/TRBV12-4; CDR3 protein: ASSLQDSGTQY
J gene: TRBJ1-2; V gene: TRBV6-4; CDR3 protein: ASSPLAGEGYT
J gene: TRBJ1-5; V gene: TRBV19; CDR3 protein: ASSMWSNQPQH
J gene: TRBJ2-2; V gene: TRBV9; CDR3 protein: ASSVALGQLNTGELF
J gene: TRBJ1-1; V gene: TRBV5-6; CDR3 protein: ASSLVRTGTVNTEAF
J gene: TRBJ2-7; V gene: TRBV25-1; CDR3 protein: ASSLQGASSYEQY
J gene: TRBJ2-6; V gene: TRBV7-2; CDR3 protein: ASSSQGAGANVLT
J gene: TRBJ1-1; V gene: TRBV5-1; CDR3 protein: ASSPPLDRPGAEAF
J gene: TRBJ2-2; V gene: TRBV4-3; CDR3 protein: ASSQAGLAANTGELF
J gene: TRBJ1-2; V gene: TRBV5-1; CDR3 protein: ASSSDPMQGYGYT
J gene: TRBJ2-5; V gene: TRBV20-1; CDR3 protein: SARLAGVAETQY
J gene: TRBJ2-2; V gene: TRBV7-2; CDR3 protein: ASSPQTNTGELF